This T cell receptor (beta chain) is from a study of blood T cell repertoires in COVID-19. The length of the CDR3 is 14 residues. Germline V lookup: CDR1 SQVTM, CDR2 ANQGSEA. V lost 6 bases and J lost 5, with 19 bases in between. Produced via immunoSEQ multiplex PCR; TCRdb's table is partial and in-frame only. The table shows about 220,000 clones, with approximately 88% occurring only once. The TCR originated in a woman between 25 and 40 years old with acute COVID-19. The sequenced sample was PBMCs or T cells enriched from blood (not recorded which). The gene calls are TRBV29-1 and TRBJ1-2; tentatively, D is TRBD1 (5 bases). The CDR3: CSVAGTSRTYGYTF. Here the CDR3 DNA reads TGCAGCGTCGCCGGGACTTCCCGGACTTATGGCTACACCTTC.